One sample yielded the 31 T cell receptor beta chains listed below, sequenced in a study of cytomegalovirus exposure and HLA in healthy donors. Both 60 Vbeta primers and 13 Jbeta primers went into the PCR. Some clones are missing from TCRdb's copy, which holds only in-frame ones; the method was immunoSEQ multiplex PCR. The sample has about 170,000 clones; roughly 73% are singletons. Sequenced input: PBMCs. The receptors shown here come from a female donor in good health and CMV-seronegative.

V and J are TRBV4-3 and TRBJ1-5, with 12 bases aligning to TRBD1. With 4 bases clipped from V and 1 base from J, the junction kept 2 bases outside the gene matches. CDR3 length equals 16 residues. Germline CDR1 LGHNA, CDR2 YSLEER. CDR3 in amino acids: CASSRDRGPSNQPQHF. The CDR3 DNA sequence: TGCGCCAGCAGCCGGGACAGGGGGCCGAGCAATCAGCCCCAGCATTTT.

This clone has at least ten counts. This chain connects TRBV29-1 to TRBJ1-1; the match to TRBD1 covers 9 bases. Germline V lookup: CDR1 SQVTM, CDR2 ANQGSEA. The CDR3 spans 14 residues. J was trimmed by 1 base and V by 6 bases; bases with no gene match: 6. This CDR3 reads CSVYTQGANTEAFF. The CDR3 DNA reads as TGCAGCGTATATACACAGGGGGCGAACACTGAAGCTTTCTTT.

This sequence joins TRBV5-4 and TRBJ2-1; 16 bases line up with TRBD2. The CDR3 sequence is 18 residues long. Germline-derived CDR1 and CDR2 are SGHNT and YYREEE (reference sequence). The ends lost 4 bases at V and 7 bases at J; junction bases unmatched: 11. CDR3 nucleotide sequence: TGTGCCAGCAGCGGGACTAGCGGGGGGGCCTTGGCGTCGAATGAGCAGTTCTTC. Translating gives CASSGTSGGALASNEQFF.

Written as DNA, the CDR3 is TGTGCCAGCAGCTTAGCTGGGGGCGGTGCTGAGCAGTTCTTC. It is translated as CASSLAGGGAEQFF. The rearrangement uses TRBV7-9 and TRBJ2-1, with a tentative D call TRBD1 (6 bases). The CDR3 runs 14 residues. The germline CDR1 and CDR2 sequences are SEHNR and FQNEAQ (reference sequence). Trimming stripped 0 bases from V and 9 bases from J, with 12 bases between.

V and J are TRBV7-2 and TRBJ1-6, with TRBD1 as a possible D gene (5 bases). V lost 5 bases and J lost 10, with 12 bases in between. CDR3 length: 13 residues. Germline V gene lookup returns CDR1 SGHTA and CDR2 FQGNSA. The CDR3 here is CASSPLRGSPLHF. DNA of the CDR3: TGTGCCAGCAGCCCGCTCCGGGGGTCACCCCTCCACTTT.

The V call is TRBV7-9, the J call TRBJ1-1, with D possibly matching TRBD1 (5 bases). Germline CDR1 and CDR2: SEHNR and FQNEAQ (reference sequence). V shed 8 bases and J shed 0 bases, with 10 bases lying between them. The CDR3 is made up of 13 amino acids. CDR3 nucleotides: TGTGCCAGCTTAAAAGGGGTGAACACTGAAGCTTTCTTT. It translates to CASLKGVNTEAFF.

The chain couples TRBV14 to TRBJ1-5, with TRBD1 matching 10 bases. Trimming at V came to 2 bases and at J to 5 bases, leaving 3 bases not matched to a gene. The CDR3 covers 15 residues. CDR1 and CDR2 from the germline V gene are SGHDN and FVKESK. The CDR3 sequence: CASSQLGQGDQPQHF. CDR3 DNA: TGTGCCAGCAGCCAACTCGGACAGGGGGATCAGCCCCAGCATTTT.

J is TRBJ1-2 and V is TRBV11-2, with 11 nucleotides matching TRBD1. Germline CDR1 reads SGHAT; CDR2 reads FQNNGV. Trimming at V came to 3 bases and at J to 0 bases, leaving 6 bases not matched to a gene. This CDR3 region has 17 residues. The CDR3 reads CASSLGTGGLTNYGYTF. The DNA for the CDR3 is TGTGCCAGCAGCTTGGGGACAGGGGGGCTAACTAACTATGGCTACACCTTC.

The CDR3 bases are TGTGCCAGTAGTATACCACAGGGGGCGGGCAGAGGCTACACCTTC. Its translation: CASSIPQGAGRGYTF. The chain carries TRBV19 and TRBJ1-2; 9 positions match TRBD1. J lost 8 bases, V lost 2 bases, and 9 bases had no gene match. Looked up from germline, CDR1 is LNHDA and CDR2 is SQIVND (reference sequence). CDR3 length equals 15 residues.

This chain links TRBV5-5 with TRBJ1-1, with a possible D match to TRBD1 (6 bases). The length of the CDR3 is 14 residues. The germline V gene encodes CDR1 SGHKS and CDR2 YYEKEE (reference sequence). V lost 6 bases, J lost 5 bases, and 17 bases lay in between. CDR3 sequence reads: CASTGGLMRTEAFF. CDR3 DNA: TGTGCCAGCACCGGGGGGCTTATGCGGACTGAAGCTTTCTTT.

This chain links TRBV5-6 with TRBJ2-5; D is perhaps TRBD1 (5 bases). The germline CDR1 and CDR2 sequences are SGHDT and YYEEEE. The CDR3 loop spans 14 amino acids. Trimming took off 2 bases at V and 7 bases at J, with 15 bases between the two ends. This CDR3 is CASSFGLQGATQYF. Here the CDR3 DNA reads TGTGCCAGCAGCTTTGGGCTCCAAGGGGCGACCCAGTACTTC.

The V and J genes are TRBV5-1 and TRBJ2-2; no definite D call. Between the trimmed V and J ends, which lost 2 bases and 1 base, there was a span of 12 bases. CDR1 SGHRS and CDR2 YFSETQ come from the germline V gene. The CDR3 extends over 16 amino acids. In DNA form, the CDR3 reads TGCGCCAGCAGCTTCGACTCTTACGAGAACACCGGGGAGCTGTTTTTT. Translated, it gives CASSFDSYENTGELFF.

This clone was seen a handful of times. The V call is TRBV19, the J call TRBJ1-3; D is ambiguous. Germline V gene lookup returns CDR1 LNHDA and CDR2 SQIVND (reference sequence). This CDR3 has 11 residues. The germline V and J ends were trimmed by 8 bases and 4 bases, with 6 bases remaining between them. The DNA of the CDR3 is TGTGCCAGTCGGAGGGGAAACACCATATATTTT. Translation gives CASRRGNTIYF.

This sequence joins TRBV30 and TRBJ2-7; 10 nucleotides match TRBD1. The CDR3 sequence is 13 residues long. J was trimmed by 7 bases and V by 5 bases; bases with no gene match: 8. CDR1 and CDR2 from the germline V gene are GTSNPN and SVGIG (reference sequence). CDR3 in amino acids: CAWLDRGRGEQYF. Written as DNA, the CDR3 is TGTGCCTGGTTAGACAGGGGGCGAGGTGAGCAGTACTTC.

The V and J genes are TRBV19 and TRBJ2-1; 9 bases align to TRBD1. The CDR3 consists of 13 residues. The J segment lost 5 bases and the V segment lost 10 bases, leaving 6 bases of the junction unmatched. Per the germline V gene, CDR1 is LNHDA and CDR2 is SQIVND (reference sequence). CDR3 coding DNA: TGTGCCACCTCGGGACAGGGCGACAATGAGCAGTTCTTC. Its translation: CATSGQGDNEQFF.

This clone was counted once. The chain recombines TRBV27 with TRBJ2-7, with TRBD2 matching 12 bases. J gave up 0 bases and V 6 bases, and 6 bases lay outside the gene matches. The CDR3 length is 16 residues. Germline CDR1 and CDR2: MNHEY and SMNVEV (reference sequence). The CDR3 DNA reads as TGTGCCAGCAGCCGGAGACTAGCGGGGGACTCCTACGAGCAGTACTTC. Protein product: CASSRRLAGDSYEQYF.

A single count supports this clone. The V call is TRBV6-1, the J call TRBJ2-1, with a weak D call TRBD1 (6 bases). V gave up 10 bases and J gave up 12 bases, with 16 bases separating them. CDR1 MNHNS and CDR2 SASEGT come from the germline V gene. This CDR3 comprises 11 residues. DNA of the CDR3: TGTGCCATCGCACAGGGTTTTTGGCAGTTCTTC. Amino acid sequence: CAIAQGFWQFF.

With respect to this clone: The junction and the germline gene differ at one end; a read error may be behind it. This CDR3 is also generated by other DNA sequences in the sample. CDR3 region: CASSFTDMQPQHF. The CDR3 DNA is TGTGCTAGCAGTTTCACGGACATGCAGCCCCAGCATTTT. The chain employs TRBV6-6 and TRBJ1-5; D perhaps matches TRBD1 (5 bases). Per germline, CDR1 MNHNY and CDR2 SVGAGI (reference sequence). The CDR3 is 13 residues long.

The gene calls are TRBV2 and TRBJ2-1, with TRBD2 identical over 11 bases. The junction had 2 bases not matched to a gene; V was cut back by 4 bases and J by 6 bases. In germline, CDR1 is SNHLY, CDR2 FYNNEI. The CDR3 length is 14 residues. The CDR3 sequence is CASSGGLAGNEQFF. The CDR3 DNA reads as TGTGCCAGCAGTGGTGGACTAGCGGGCAATGAGCAGTTCTTC.

V usage is TRBV6-5 and J usage is TRBJ1-5; D possibly corresponds to TRBD1 (6 bases). The CDR3 has 15 amino acids. Germline loops: CDR1 MNHEY, CDR2 SVGAGI. Trimming removed 2 bases from V and 6 bases from J, with 14 bases in between. The CDR3 loop is CASSYTRGSGQPQHF. CDR3 in DNA: TGTGCCAGCAGTTACACGAGGGGGTCGGGTCAGCCCCAGCATTTT.

The V gene is TRBV7-2, the J gene TRBJ1-2, with TRBD1 identical over 9 bases. The CDR3 covers 15 residues. V lost 5 bases and J lost 5; bases outside the gene matches: 9. The germline CDR1 and CDR2 sequences are SGHTA and FQGNSA. CDR3 sequence reads: CASSTRPGQGYGYTF. The CDR3 region has the DNA TGTGCCAGCAGCACGCGACCGGGACAGGGTTATGGCTACACCTTC.

This clone was recorded a few times. V gene TRBV5-6 combines with J gene TRBJ2-7, with 8 bases lining up with TRBD1. This CDR3 region has 13 residues. Germline values: CDR1 SGHDT, CDR2 YYEEEE. J was trimmed by 6 bases and V by 4 bases; bases with no gene match: 6. The DNA of the CDR3 is TGTGCCAGCAGCGCAGGACAGGGAGGCGAGCAGTACTTC. Amino acid sequence: CASSAGQGGEQYF. Complete variable domain (other parts from reference TRBV5-6 and TRBJ2-7): DAGVTQSPTHLIKTRGQQVTLRCSPKSGHDTVSWYQQALGQGPQFIFQYYEEEERQRGNFPDRFSGHQFPNYSSELNVNALLLGDSALYLCASSAGQGGEQYFGPGTRLTVT.

The genes are TRBV2 and TRBJ2-7, with D perhaps matching TRBD2 (6 bases). Trimming shortened V by 6 bases and J by 2 bases, and 17 bases separated the two germline ends. CDR3 size: 15 residues. Germline lookup yields CDR1 SNHLY and CDR2 FYNNEI. The CDR3, as DNA: TGTGCCAGCAGCCCTGGAGGGGTCCCAACCTACGAGCAGTACTTC. It codes for CASSPGGVPTYEQYF. The whole variable domain, remainder taken from reference TRBV2 and TRBJ2-7, is EPEVTQTPSHQVTQMGQEVILRCVPISNHLYFYWYRQILGQKVEFLVSFYNNEISEKSEIFDDQFSVERPDGSNFTLKIRSTKLEDSAMYFCASSPGGVPTYEQYFGPGTRLTVT.

The rearrangement joins TRBV4-2 to TRBJ1-2; D possibly corresponds to TRBD1 (6 bases). Germline V gene lookup returns CDR1 LGHNA and CDR2 YNFKEQ. CDR3 length: 16 residues. The V end was cut by 0 bases, the J end by 5 bases, with 16 bases between. CDR3 protein: CASSQDQGGALYGYTF. For the CDR3, the DNA is TGTGCCAGCAGCCAAGATCAAGGGGGGGCCCTTTATGGCTACACCTTC.

The chain joins TRBV5-4 to TRBJ2-3; TRBD1 is a possible D gene (6 bases). V gave up 3 bases and J gave up 2 bases, with 16 bases separating them. The germline CDR1 and CDR2 sequences are SGHNT and YYREEE (reference sequence). This CDR3 contains 16 residues. CDR3 protein: CASSSPTGPITDTQYF. The CDR3 region has the DNA TGTGCCAGCAGCTCCCCGACAGGACCCATCACAGATACGCAGTATTTT.

V gene TRBV9 combines with J gene TRBJ2-3; TRBD2 matches 7 bases. V shed 1 base, J shed 0 bases, and the junction held 8 bases outside the gene matches. Germline CDR1 and CDR2: SGDLS and YYNGEE. CDR3 length: 17 residues. The CDR3 DNA reads TGTGCCAGCAGCGTATTGGGTAGCGGGCTCAGCACAGATACGCAGTATTTT. Its translation is CASSVLGSGLSTDTQYF.

The CDR3 sequence: CASRSEDNRIETQYF. CDR3 DNA sequence: TGTGCCAGCAGGTCCGAGGACAATAGAATAGAGACCCAGTACTTC. This rearrangement joins TRBV28 to TRBJ2-5, with D perhaps TRBD1 (5 bases). The germline V gene has CDR1 MDHEN and CDR2 SYDVKM. The CDR3 runs 15 residues. With 6 bases removed from V and 4 bases from J, the gap between germline ends came to 18 bases.

The chain is built from TRBV9 and TRBJ2-7, with D perhaps matching TRBD1 (6 bases). Gene TRBJ2-5 matches the end of the DNA better, so the J call may be wrong. The germline V gene has CDR1 SGDLS and CDR2 YYNGEE. CDR3 length equals 14 residues. The CDR3 region has the DNA TGTGCCAGCAGCCTCAGGGACAATAAAGAGACCCAGTACTTC. This codes for CASSLRDNKETQYF.

This chain joins TRBV25-1 and TRBJ2-1, with TRBD2 identical over 14 bases. The CDR3 loop spans 15 amino acids. Germline values: CDR1 MGHDK, CDR2 SYGVNS. The V and J ends lost 7 bases and 3 bases, in that order; junction bases with no gene match: 2. CDR3 region: CASKTSGRVYNEQFF. CDR3 bases: TGTGCCAGCAAGACTAGCGGGAGGGTCTACAATGAGCAGTTCTTC.

The rearrangement uses TRBV18 and TRBJ1-1; D gene uncertain. Trimming cost V 6 bases and J 3 bases, with 11 bases left between them. CDR3 length equals 13 residues. Germline-derived CDR1 and CDR2 are KGHSH and LQKENI. In DNA, the CDR3 is TGTGCCAGCTCCCCGGTTGCGGACACTGAAGCTTTCTTT. It yields the protein CASSPVADTEAFF.

This chain's CDR3 is CASSRDRVNGYTF. The CDR3 DNA reads TGTGCCAGCAGTCGAGACAGGGTTAACGGCTACACCTTC. This chain connects TRBV11-2 to TRBJ1-2, with 7 bases lining up with TRBD1. Germline lookup yields CDR1 SGHAT and CDR2 FQNNGV. CDR3 size: 13 residues. V lost 6 bases, J lost 8 bases, and 9 bases stayed unmatched.